Listed here are 4 T cell receptor beta chains from one sample, sequenced in a study of blood T cells in healthy people across ages. A second PCR of 7 to 11 cycles used a sample-barcoded 5' primer and a J-beta primer mix. TCRdb reanalysed the 5' RACE reads using MiXCR and keeps one entry per CDR3 protein. The data hold some 940,000 distinct CDR3 sequences, with 25% to 35% observed a single time. The same data also contributed to another study, on T cells of mothers and their children.

Sequencing input: blood. Receptors originate from a woman aged 35 to 49 in good health.

A few counts support this clonotype. The chain links TRBV25-1 to TRBJ1-4, with a possible D match to TRBD1 (5 bases). Germline V gene data show CDR1 as MGHDK and CDR2 as SYGVNS. V was trimmed by 7 bases and J by 8 bases, leaving 11 bases between them. This CDR3 is 12 amino acids long. The CDR3 sequence is CASTGSGEKLFF. The DNA of the CDR3 is TGTGCCAGCACAGGGAGCGGAGAAAAACTGTTTTTT.

Concerning this clonotype: One end of the junction is discordant with germline, which a read error may explain. The chain carries TRBV7-7 and TRBJ2-4; a possible D gene is TRBD1 (5 bases). The end of the DNA is better explained by TRBJ2-5, so the J call may be wrong. The CDR3 is 13 residues long. CDR1 and CDR2 (germline): SSHAT, FNYEAQ (reference sequence). The CDR3 DNA reads TGTGCTAGCAGCTTAGGGGTCGGTCAGACCCAGTACTTC. Translation: CASSLGVGQTQYF.

This clonotype appeared many times. The chain joins TRBV7-2 to TRBJ2-3; the match to TRBD2 covers 10 bases. The CDR3 loop spans 18 amino acids. Losses at the gene ends were 5 bases for V and 3 bases for J; bases not matched to a gene: 14. Germline lookup yields CDR1 SGHTA and CDR2 FQGNSA. The CDR3 protein is CASSPLRPGLARTDTQYF. For the CDR3, the DNA is TGTGCCAGCAGCCCATTACGGCCGGGACTAGCGCGGACAGATACGCAGTATTTT.

The V call is TRBV7-9, the J call TRBJ2-3, with 7 bases that match TRBD1. V was pared by 6 bases and J by 1 base, with 10 bases of the junction left unmatched. The CDR3 covers 16 residues. From germline, CDR1 is SEHNR and CDR2 FQNEAQ (reference sequence). The CDR3 reads CASRSRQGDGTDTQYF. The CDR3 bases are TGTGCCAGCAGAAGCCGACAGGGTGACGGCACAGATACGCAGTATTTT.